The 20 T cell receptor beta chains below come from one sample, sequenced in a study of blood T cell repertoires in COVID-19. Sequenced by immunoSEQ multiplex PCR; TCRdb stores in-frame clones only, minus some. The sample consists of 100,000 to 120,000 clones, around nine tenths of them appearing once. Sample: peripheral blood. Receptors originate from a human donor in a cohort sampled during active COVID-19.

The chain employs TRBV5-1 and TRBJ1-5, with 8 bases identical to TRBD1. The V and J ends lost 0 bases and 7 bases, in that order; junction bases with no gene match: 6. Germline V gives CDR1 SGHRS, CDR2 YFSETQ. CDR3 size: 15 residues. The CDR3 region is CASSLETGAGQPQHF. In nucleotides, the CDR3 is TGCGCCAGCAGCTTGGAGACAGGGGCGGGCCAGCCCCAGCATTTT.

The V call is TRBV5-5, the J call TRBJ1-1; D gene ambiguous. The V and J ends lost 0 bases and 8 bases respectively, with 11 bases between them. This CDR3 spans 13 amino acids. CDR1 and CDR2 (germline): SGHKS, YYEKEE (reference sequence). The CDR3, as DNA: TGTGCCAGCAGCTTGGCGTACATGAGGGAAGCTTTCTTT. Its translation is CASSLAYMREAFF.

The V gene is TRBV7-2, the J gene TRBJ1-1, with D uncertain. V was cut by 5 bases and J by 5 bases, with 15 bases left in between. Germline loops: CDR1 SGHTA, CDR2 FQGNSA. The CDR3 loop spans 14 amino acids. CDR3 sequence: CASSEKSGRTEAFF. CDR3 sequence (DNA): TGTGCCAGCAGCGAAAAATCCGGTCGTACTGAAGCTTTCTTT.

The rearrangement uses TRBV5-1 and TRBJ1-6; no firm D call. Trimming took 4 bases from V and 10 from J, leaving 18 bases between them. This CDR3 region has 15 residues. Germline V gene sequence: CDR1 SGHRS, CDR2 YFSETQ. The CDR3, as DNA: TGCGCCAGCAGCCTGAGCGGGTTAGGGAACTCACCCCTCCACTTT. Its protein product is CASSLSGLGNSPLHF.

This clone was seen only once. The same CDR3 also results from other DNA sequences found in this sample. DNA of the CDR3: TGTGCCAGCAGCTTGACAGTCAACACTGAAGCTTTCTTT. Amino acids: CASSLTVNTEAFF. This chain joins TRBV7-9 and TRBJ1-1, with D perhaps TRBD1 (5 bases). The ends were cut back, 3 bases at V and 2 bases at J, with 7 bases in the middle. The CDR3 is 13 amino acids. Per germline, CDR1 SEHNR and CDR2 FQNEAQ (reference sequence). The entire variable domain, with the rest obtained from reference TRBV7-9 and TRBJ1-1, is as follows: DTGVSQNPRHKITKRGQNVTFRCDPISEHNRLYWYRQTLGQGPEFLTYFQNEAQLEKSRLLSDRFSAERPKGSFSTLEIQRTEQGDSAMYLCASSLTVNTEAFFGQGTRLTVV.

This chain joins TRBV18 and TRBJ1-1; no firm D call. Trimming cost V 1 base and J 3 bases, with 9 bases left between them. The germline V gene has CDR1 KGHSH and CDR2 LQKENI. The CDR3 sequence is 14 residues long. The CDR3 coding sequence is TGTGCCAGCTCACCACTTGACTGGGACACTGAAGCTTTCTTT. Translation gives CASSPLDWDTEAFF.

The J gene is TRBJ1-2, the V gene TRBV15; 7 nucleotides agree with TRBD1. CDR3 length: 15 amino acids. Looked up from germline, CDR1 is LNHNV and CDR2 is YYDKDF (reference sequence). V lost 5 bases to trimming and J lost 8 bases; unmatched junction nucleotides: 14. CDR3 in amino acids: CATSPGADRAGGYTF. The CDR3 nucleotides are TGTGCCACCAGCCCAGGCGCCGACAGGGCGGGGGGCTACACCTTC.

This sequence joins TRBV24-1 and TRBJ2-7; 10 nucleotides agree with TRBD1. CDR3 length: 15 amino acids. The ends lost 4 bases at V and 4 bases at J; junction bases unmatched: 6. Germline-derived CDR1 and CDR2 are KGHDR and SFDVKD. The CDR3 protein is CATSDSGTGVYEQYF. In nucleotides, the CDR3 is TGTGCCACCAGTGACTCCGGGACAGGGGTGTACGAGCAGTACTTC.

This clone came up a few times. The V gene is TRBV7-9, the J gene TRBJ2-1, with D possibly matching TRBD2 (5 bases). The CDR3 extends over 17 amino acids. Trimming took off 0 bases at V and 0 bases at J, with 12 bases between the two ends. CDR1 SEHNR and CDR2 FQNEAQ come from the germline V gene (reference sequence). CDR3 DNA sequence: TGTGCCAGCAGCTTAGCGAGGGAACAGAGCTCCTACAATGAGCAGTTCTTC. Its translation: CASSLAREQSSYNEQFF.

V is TRBV18 and J is TRBJ2-3; 7 bases agree with TRBD2. V shed 0 bases, J shed 3 bases, and the junction held 3 bases outside the gene matches. Germline CDR1 is KGHSH and CDR2 is LQKENI. The CDR3 has 15 residues. The DNA of the CDR3 is TGTGCCAGCTCACCACCGGGGGGGGGAACAGATACGCAGTATTTT. Encoded protein: CASSPPGGGTDTQYF.

The rearrangement links TRBV7-9 to TRBJ2-7; possible D gene TRBD2, 6 bases. V shed 6 bases and J shed 2 bases, with 14 bases lying between them. The germline CDR1 and CDR2 sequences are SEHNR and FQNEAQ (reference sequence). The CDR3 runs 14 residues. CDR3 sequence (DNA): TGTGCCAGCAGAGACGGGACTGCTACCTACGAGCAGTACTTC. The encoded protein is CASRDGTATYEQYF.

The V gene is TRBV4-3, the J gene TRBJ2-7; D gene unclear. CDR3 size: 13 residues. V lost 5 bases to trimming and J lost 5 bases, with 13 bases between them. Germline CDR1 reads LGHNA; CDR2 reads YSLEER. The CDR3 region has the DNA TGCGCCAGCAGCGCCCAGGTGTCCCACGAGCAGTACTTC. This codes for CASSAQVSHEQYF.

This rearrangement joins TRBV7-3 to TRBJ2-3; TRBD1 matches 7 bases. Germline V lookup: CDR1 SGHTA, CDR2 FQGTGA. CDR3 length: 13 amino acids. The junction had 8 bases not matched to a gene; V was cut back by 8 bases and J by 6 bases. The CDR3 DNA reads as TGTGCCAGCGAACAGGGGCCGGGGGATACGCAGTATTTT. Protein: CASEQGPGDTQYF.

CDR3 sequence: CASSYSRNQPQHF. CDR3 DNA: TGTGCCAGCAGTTACTCCAGAAATCAGCCCCAGCATTTT. V is TRBV6-6 and J is TRBJ1-5; D unresolved. Germline assignment: CDR1 MNHNY and CDR2 SVGAGI (reference sequence). The CDR3 is 13 residues long. V shed 0 bases and J shed 4 bases, with 4 bases lying between them.

V usage is TRBV27 and J usage is TRBJ2-1, with 9 bases identical to TRBD1. Germline V gene data show CDR1 as MNHEY and CDR2 as SMNVEV (reference sequence). This CDR3 is built from 14 residues. Trimming at V came to 6 bases and at J to 1 base, leaving 1 base not matched to a gene. Here the CDR3 DNA reads TGTGCCAGCAGGGGGACAGGGTCCTACAATGAGCAGTTCTTC. Its protein product is CASRGTGSYNEQFF.

The genes are TRBV20-1 and TRBJ1-2; no clear D. CDR1 is DFQATT and CDR2 is SNEGSKA in the germline V gene (reference sequence). Trimming stripped 4 bases from V and 8 bases from J, with 11 bases between. The CDR3 loop spans 11 amino acids. The CDR3 coding sequence is TGCAGTGCTACTCCCGCTAAAGGCTACACCTTC. The encoded protein is CSATPAKGYTF.

CDR3 DNA sequence: TGTGCCAGCAACATGGGGCGGGGGAGAATCGGTGAAAAACTGTTTTTT. Amino acids: CASNMGRGRIGEKLFF. The chain employs TRBV2 and TRBJ1-4; a possible D gene is TRBD1 (5 bases). Germline assignment: CDR1 SNHLY and CDR2 FYNNEI. This CDR3 has 16 amino acids. Trimming removed 7 bases at V and 7 bases at J, with 22 bases between.

This clone was seen only a few times. This rearrangement joins TRBV9 to TRBJ1-3, with a tentative D call TRBD1 (6 bases). Germline CDR1 reads SGDLS; CDR2 reads YYNGEE. Trimming left V 4 bases short and J 6 bases short, with 14 bases between. This CDR3 is built from 14 residues. The CDR3 spells CASSNNHRENTIYF. CDR3 nucleotides: TGTGCCAGCAGCAACAATCACAGGGAAAACACCATATATTTT.

This clone came up once. The rearrangement uses TRBV20-1 and TRBJ2-7; weak D call: TRBD1 (5 bases). The V gene's germline CDR1 is DFQATT and CDR2 SNEGSKA (reference sequence). V was shortened by 4 bases and J by 5 bases, with 9 bases between the two germline ends. This CDR3 contains 11 residues. For the CDR3, the DNA is TGCAGTGCTAAGGGGTTTGACGAGCAGTACTTC. The encoded protein is CSAKGFDEQYF.

The chain uses TRBV20-1 and TRBJ2-5, with TRBD1 as a possible D gene (5 bases). Trimming removed 4 bases from V and 2 bases from J, with 5 bases in between. The CDR3 sequence is 11 residues long. Germline CDR1 is DFQATT and CDR2 is SNEGSKA (reference sequence). CDR3 in amino acids: CSATGQETQYF. The CDR3 DNA follows: TGCAGTGCTACAGGGCAAGAGACCCAGTACTTC.